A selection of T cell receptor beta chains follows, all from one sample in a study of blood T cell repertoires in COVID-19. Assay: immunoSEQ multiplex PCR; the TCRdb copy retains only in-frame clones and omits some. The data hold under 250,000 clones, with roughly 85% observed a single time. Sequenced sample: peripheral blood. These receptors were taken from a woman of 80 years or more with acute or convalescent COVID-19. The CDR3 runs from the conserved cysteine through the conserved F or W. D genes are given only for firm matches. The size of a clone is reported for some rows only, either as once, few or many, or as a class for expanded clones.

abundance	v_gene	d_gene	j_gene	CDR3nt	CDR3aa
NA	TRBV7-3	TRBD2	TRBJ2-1	TGTGCCAGCAGCTCCTTGGGACTAGCGGGGAACTCCTACAATGAGCAGTTCTTC	CASSSLGLAGNSYNEQFF
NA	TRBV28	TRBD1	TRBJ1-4	TGTGCCAGCAGTTCCCAGGGACAGTTGAATGAAAAACTGTTTTTT	CASSSQGQLNEKLFF
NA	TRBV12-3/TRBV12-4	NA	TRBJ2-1	TGTGCCAGCAGACCTACAGTACACAATGAGCAGTTCTTC	CASRPTVHNEQFF
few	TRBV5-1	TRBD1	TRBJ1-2	TGCGCCAGCAGCGATCCGGGACAGGGGGCCCATGGCTACACCTTC	CASSDPGQGAHGYTF
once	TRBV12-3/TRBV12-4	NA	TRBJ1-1	TGTGCCAGCAGTCCACTAAACACTGAAGCTTTCTTT	CASSPLNTEAFF
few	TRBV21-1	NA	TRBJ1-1	TGTGCCAGCATCACTATGGTGGCAGTACCTGTCGAGAACACTGAAGCTTTCTTT	CASITMVAVPVENTEAFF
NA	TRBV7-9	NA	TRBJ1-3	TGTGCCAGCAGCTACACCGGAAACACCATATATTTT	CASSYTGNTIYF
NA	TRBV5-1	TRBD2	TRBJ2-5	TGCGCCAGTAGGGATGCGGGGGTCGGCGAGACCCAGTACTTC	CASRDAGVGETQYF
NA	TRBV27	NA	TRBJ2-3	TGTGCCAGCAGTTACAGCCAAACAGATACGCAGTATTTT	CASSYSQTDTQYF
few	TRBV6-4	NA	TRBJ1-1	TGTGCCAGCAGTGCGGACGCTGGGAGCACTGAAGCTTTCTTT	CASSADAGSTEAFF
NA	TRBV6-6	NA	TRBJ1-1	TGTGCCAGCAGTTTAACAGGTAGTTTTGCTGAAGCTTTCTTT	CASSLTGSFAEAFF
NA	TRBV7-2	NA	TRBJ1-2	TGTGCCAGCAGCGGGCAGGCAGGCTATGGCTACACCTTC	CASSGQAGYGYTF
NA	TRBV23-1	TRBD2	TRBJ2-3	TGCGCCAGCAGTCGGAGCGGGGAAACAGATACGCAGTATTTT	CASSRSGETDTQYF
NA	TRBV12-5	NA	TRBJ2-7	TGTGCTAGTGCCCTGGGGGGTGCTTCCTACGAGCAGTACTTC	CASALGGASYEQYF
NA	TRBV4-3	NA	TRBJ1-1	TGCGCCAGCAGCCAAGGACAAAGGACAGCCCTAGCCGCTTTCTTT	CASSQGQRTALAAFF
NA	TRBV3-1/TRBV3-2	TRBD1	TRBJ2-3	TGTGCCAGCAGCCAAATAGGGACAGGGGAGGATACGCAGTATTTT	CASSQIGTGEDTQYF
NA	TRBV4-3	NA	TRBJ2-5	TGCGCCAGCAGCCAAGGGCTCGCTGAGACCCAGTACTTC	CASSQGLAETQYF
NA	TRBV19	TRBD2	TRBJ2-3	TGTGCCAGTAGTCGACTAGCGGGGACAGATACGCAGTATTTT	CASSRLAGTDTQYF
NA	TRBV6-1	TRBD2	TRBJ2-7	TGTGCCAGCAGTTTGGCTAGCGGCTCCTACGAGCAGTACTTC	CASSLASGSYEQYF
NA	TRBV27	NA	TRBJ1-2	TGTGCCAGCAGTTCTTGGGACTTCAACTCGGGTGGCTACACCTTC	CASSSWDFNSGGYTF
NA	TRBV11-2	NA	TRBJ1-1	TGTGCCAGCAGGTCCTTGGGGAGAACTGAAGCTTTCTTT	CASRSLGRTEAFF
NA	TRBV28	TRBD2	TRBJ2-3	TGTGCCAGCAGCCCCGCAGCGGGGAGTAGCACAGATACGCAGTATTTT	CASSPAAGSSTDTQYF
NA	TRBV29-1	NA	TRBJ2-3	TGCAGCGTTGAACTCGGGGGAACGCAGTATTTT	CSVELGGTQYF
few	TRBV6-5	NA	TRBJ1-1	TGTGCCAGCATTTACGATTTGGGGGGCACTGAAGCTTTCTTT	CASIYDLGGTEAFF
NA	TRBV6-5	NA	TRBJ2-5	TGTGCCAGCAGCCTAGGGGCTGCCCAAGAGACCCAGTACTTC	CASSLGAAQETQYF
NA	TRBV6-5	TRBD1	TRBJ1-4	TGTGCCAGCAGGGATACAGGGGTTGGTGAAAAACTGTTTTTT	CASRDTGVGEKLFF
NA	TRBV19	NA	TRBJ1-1	TGTGCCAGTAGTATTTACCGACAGGCGAACACTGAAGCTTTCTTT	CASSIYRQANTEAFF
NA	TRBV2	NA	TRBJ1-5	TGTGCCAGCAGTGAACAGTCTCCTAATCAGCCCCAGCATTTT	CASSEQSPNQPQHF
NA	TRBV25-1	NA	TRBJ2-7	TGTGCCAGCAGGCGGGACGGCTACGAGCAGTACTTC	CASRRDGYEQYF
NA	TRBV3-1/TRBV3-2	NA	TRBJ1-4	TGTGCCAGCAGCCAAGGCCAGGGTGAGGAAAAACTGTTTTTT	CASSQGQGEEKLFF
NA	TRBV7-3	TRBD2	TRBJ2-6	TGTGCCAGCTCTGTAGCGGGTGGGGCCAACGTCCTGACTTTC	CASSVAGGANVLTF
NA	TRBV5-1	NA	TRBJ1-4	TGCGCCAGCAGCTTGGTGGCTGGGGAGTACGCAACTAATGAAAAACTGTTTTTT	CASSLVAGEYATNEKLFF
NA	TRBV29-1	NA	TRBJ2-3	TGCAGCGTTGATCTCCTCCAGGGAAATCCAGATACGCAGTATTTT	CSVDLLQGNPDTQYF
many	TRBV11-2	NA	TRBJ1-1	TGTGCCAGCAGCTTAGATATGGGGAGAGCTTTCTTT	CASSLDMGRAFF
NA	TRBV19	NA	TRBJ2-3	TGTGCCAGTAGACCTATCGGGGAGAGCACAGATACGCAGTATTTT	CASRPIGESTDTQYF
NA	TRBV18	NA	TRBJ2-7	TGTGCCAGCTCACCCGGACGGGGGATGGCTTCCTACGAGCAGTACTTC	CASSPGRGMASYEQYF
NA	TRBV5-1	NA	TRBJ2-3	TGCGCCAGCAGCTTGCCCGTGGAGGATACGCAGTATTTT	CASSLPVEDTQYF
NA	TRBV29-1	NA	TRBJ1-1	TGCAGCGTTGAAAGGCCAGGGGTTATGAACACTGAAGCTTTCTTT	CSVERPGVMNTEAFF
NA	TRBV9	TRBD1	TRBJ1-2	TGTGCCAGCAGCCGGGACAGTAACTATGGCTACACCTTC	CASSRDSNYGYTF
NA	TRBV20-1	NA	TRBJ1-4	TGCAGTGCTAAATCCTCTGAAAAACTGTTTTTT	CSAKSSEKLFF
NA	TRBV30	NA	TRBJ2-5	TGTGCCTGGAGTTCAGGGCGAGAGACCCAGTACTTC	CAWSSGRETQYF
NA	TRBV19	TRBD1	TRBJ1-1	TGTGCCAGTAGTACCGGGACAGGGCCAGCTTTCTTT	CASSTGTGPAFF
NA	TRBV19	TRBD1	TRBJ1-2	TGTGCCAGTAGTCTCGTACAGGGGGCGAAACCCTCCGGCTACACCTTC	CASSLVQGAKPSGYTF
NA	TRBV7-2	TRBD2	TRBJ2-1	TGTGCCAGCAGCCGCGGGACTAGCGGGGGAAATGAGCAGTTCTTC	CASSRGTSGGNEQFF
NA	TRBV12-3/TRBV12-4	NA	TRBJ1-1	TGTGCCAGCAGTTCCTTCTCGGGAACTGAAGCTTTCTTT	CASSSFSGTEAFF
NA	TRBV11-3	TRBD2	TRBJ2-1	TGTGCCAGCAGTTTTAAGCGGGGTGAGCAGTTCTTC	CASSFKRGEQFF
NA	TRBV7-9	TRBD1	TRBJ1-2	TGTGCCAGCAACTGGGGACAGGCGAGGGGTGGCTACACCTTC	CASNWGQARGGYTF
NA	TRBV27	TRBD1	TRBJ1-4	TGTGCCAGCAGTATTGCCGGGACAGGGGGAGAAAAACTGTTTTTT	CASSIAGTGGEKLFF
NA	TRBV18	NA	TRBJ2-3	TGTGCCAGCTCACCACCGGGGAGAGGGGGAACAAATACGCAGTATTTT	CASSPPGRGGTNTQYF
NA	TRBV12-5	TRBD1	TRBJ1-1	TGTGCTAGTGGTTTGAATGGACAGGGGGATATGAACACTGAAGCTTTCTTT	CASGLNGQGDMNTEAFF
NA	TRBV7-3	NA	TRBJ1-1	TGTGCCAGCAGCTTAACAGGGGCGGCCACTGAAGCTTTCTTT	CASSLTGAATEAFF
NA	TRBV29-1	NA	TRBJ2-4	TGCAGCGCCTCCCCCCGAGGTGGTAACATTCAGTACTTC	CSASPRGGNIQYF
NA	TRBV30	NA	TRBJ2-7	TGTGCCTGGAGTGTACTGGAGGGTACCTACGAGCAGTACTTC	CAWSVLEGTYEQYF
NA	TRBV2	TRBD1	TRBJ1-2	TGTGCCAGCAGTGGGACAGGGAGGGAGAACTATGGCTACACCTTC	CASSGTGRENYGYTF
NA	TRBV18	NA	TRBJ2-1	TGTGCCAGCTCACCAGGCGGGGTAGTTTTCAATGAGCAGTTCTTC	CASSPGGVVFNEQFF
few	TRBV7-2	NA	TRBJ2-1	TGTGCCAGCAGCTTACCTCAGGGATATGAGCAGTTCTTC	CASSLPQGYEQFF
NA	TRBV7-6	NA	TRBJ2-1	TGTGCCAGCAGCTCCCAGGGCGCCTCCTACAATGAGCAGTTCTTC	CASSSQGASYNEQFF
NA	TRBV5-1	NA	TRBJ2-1	TGCGCCAGCAGCGCTGACTCGGGTTTCAGTGAGCAGTTCTTC	CASSADSGFSEQFF
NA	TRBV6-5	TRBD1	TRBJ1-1	TGTGCCAGTACAGGGGCGCGGATTGGGGACACTGAAGCTTTCTTT	CASTGARIGDTEAFF